The present TCR beta chain was sequenced within a study of blood T cell repertoires in COVID-19. The overall study: The study drew acute and convalescent COVID-19 samples from the United States, Italy and Spain. The cDNA or gDNA used as material had been derived from T cells, B-cell-depleted T cells, or PBMCs.

CDR1 is MDHEN and CDR2 is SYDVKM in the germline V gene. CDR3 size: 16 residues. Trimming stripped 5 bases from V and 4 bases from J, with 17 bases between. Only a few counts were recorded for this clone. Only in-frame clones appear in the TCRdb table, and some are missing; sequencing was by immunoSEQ multiplex PCR. The sample has about 300,000 clones; 90% are singletons. Allocation to cohorts depended on clinical history reported by the participants. The sequencing input was PBMCs or T cells enriched from blood (not recorded which). The receptor was isolated from a woman younger than 30 with acute COVID-19. V gene TRBV28 combines with J gene TRBJ2-2; D remains unclear. The CDR3 bases are TGTGCCAGCAGTCCTCATACCCACAGTGGCACCGGGGAGCTGTTTTTT. Translation gives CASSPHTHSGTGELFF.